Presented here are 22 T cell receptor beta chains from one specimen sequenced in a study of blood T cell repertoires in COVID-19. Only in-frame clones appear in the TCRdb table, and some are missing; sequencing was by immunoSEQ multiplex PCR. The data show roughly 70,000 clones, around 79% seen once. The sequencing input was peripheral blood. The receptors were sampled from a man in his 60s with acute or convalescent COVID-19.

There are a few counts of this clone. The chain recombines TRBV6-1 with TRBJ2-7, with D tentatively TRBD1 (6 bases). Germline CDR1 is MNHNS and CDR2 is SASEGT. The CDR3 is made up of 15 amino acids. Trimming removed 1 base at V and 3 bases at J, with 13 bases between. CDR3 nucleotide sequence: TGTGCCAGCAGTGAAGGGGACACCCGGTTCTACGAGCAGTACTTC. Its translation is CASSEGDTRFYEQYF.

V gene TRBV4-1 combines with J gene TRBJ2-7, with D perhaps TRBD2 (5 bases). The V end lost 4 bases, the J end lost 0 bases, and 16 bases lay between the germline ends. CDR1 and CDR2 (germline): MGHRA, YSYEKL. This CDR3 region has 16 residues. CDR3 in DNA: TGCGCCAGCAGCCGAGAGAGGGTCTTTACCTCCTACGAGCAGTACTTC. Its translation is CASSRERVFTSYEQYF.

The rearrangement joins TRBV15 to TRBJ1-1, with 9 positions matching TRBD1. With 3 bases clipped from V and 0 bases from J, the junction kept 17 bases outside the gene matches. CDR3 length: 20 residues. Germline CDR1 reads LNHNV; CDR2 reads YYDKDF (reference sequence). The CDR3 nucleotides are TGTGCCACCAGCAGGTCCAGAGGAACAGGGGGCGGTTATATGAACACTGAAGCTTTCTTT. It yields the protein CATSRSRGTGGGYMNTEAFF.

The chain combines TRBV4-1 with TRBJ1-6; 9 bases are a match to TRBD1. The J segment lost 5 bases and the V segment lost 4 bases, leaving 6 bases of the junction unmatched. Germline loops: CDR1 MGHRA, CDR2 YSYEKL. CDR3 length equals 16 residues. For the CDR3, the DNA is TGCGCCAGCAGCCTGGGACAGGGACGGAATAATTCACCCCTCCACTTT. This gives the protein CASSLGQGRNNSPLHF.

This chain uses TRBV9 with TRBJ2-3; 11 positions agree with TRBD2. The CDR3 spans 21 residues. Germline V lookup: CDR1 SGDLS, CDR2 YYNGEE. The V segment lost 0 bases and the J segment 0 bases; nucleotides outside the gene matches: 15. The CDR3 sequence: CASSVATGTSGIPTSTDTQYF. The CDR3 DNA follows: TGTGCCAGCAGCGTAGCTACCGGGACTAGCGGAATCCCCACTAGCACAGATACGCAGTATTTT.

This clone was counted between two and nine times. The CDR3 protein is CASSVAGDRDTQYF. CDR3 nucleotide sequence: TGCGCCAGCAGCGTAGCGGGGGATAGGGATACGCAGTATTTT. This chain connects TRBV5-1 to TRBJ2-3, with 9 bases identical to TRBD2. CDR1 is SGHRS, CDR2 YFSETQ, per germline. J gave up 6 bases and V 4 bases, and 6 bases lay outside the gene matches. CDR3 length: 14 residues. The variable domain in full, with the rest retrieved from reference TRBV5-1 and TRBJ2-3, is KAGVTQTPRYLIKTRGQQVTLSCSPISGHRSVSWYQQTPGQGLQFLFEYFSETQRNKGNFPGRFSGRQFSNSRSEMNVSTLELGDSALYLCASSVAGDRDTQYFGPGTRLTVL.

The V gene is TRBV3-1 (or the pseudogene TRBV3-2), the J gene TRBJ1-5, with no clear D. The CDR3 is 13 amino acids. V was pared by 1 base and J by 7 bases, with 8 bases between. Germline V gene sequence: CDR1 LGHDT, CDR2 YNNKEL (reference sequence). In nucleotides, the CDR3 is TGTGCCAGCAGCCAAGTGAGAGGACAGCCCCAGCATTTT. It translates to CASSQVRGQPQHF.

The chain employs TRBV14 and TRBJ2-7, with 9 bases lining up with TRBD2. Germline V CDR1 and CDR2: SGHDN, FVKESK. The CDR3 consists of 18 residues. V lost 0 bases, J lost 4 bases, and 13 bases stayed unmatched. The CDR3 region has the DNA TGTGCCAGCAGCCAAGAGTGGGATAGCGGGAGTGGTGGATACGAGCAGTACTTC. Translating gives CASSQEWDSGSGGYEQYF. Using reference TRBV14 and TRBJ2-7 for the parts outside the CDR3, the full variable domain is EAGVTQFPSHSVIEKGQTVTLRCDPISGHDNLYWYRRVMGKEIKFLLHFVKESKQDESGMPNNRFLAERTGGTYSTLKVQPAELEDSGVYFCASSQEWDSGSGGYEQYFGPGTRLTVT.

V is TRBV19 and J is TRBJ2-2; D is undetermined. Germline V CDR1 and CDR2: LNHDA, SQIVND (reference sequence). The CDR3 covers 13 residues. V was pared by 10 bases and J by 7 bases, with 16 bases between. The DNA of the CDR3 is TGTGCCACTACCCCTCTTTCGCACGGGGAGCTGTTTTTT. Protein: CATTPLSHGELFF.

The V and J genes are TRBV19 and TRBJ1-6, with 7 positions matching TRBD1. Unmatched junction bases numbered 16, after V lost 8 bases and J lost 9 bases. Germline CDR1 reads LNHDA; CDR2 reads SQIVND (reference sequence). This CDR3 has 16 residues. The CDR3 DNA is TGTGCCAGTCAGCGAGGCGACAGGGTGGGTATTTCACCCCTCCACTTT. This sequence encodes CASQRGDRVGISPLHF. Full variable domain (missing parts from reference TRBV19 and TRBJ1-6): DGGITQSPKYLFRKEGQNVTLSCEQNLNHDAMYWYRQDPGQGLRLIYYSQIVNDFQKGDIAEGYSVSREKKESFPLTVTSAQKNPTAFYLCASQRGDRVGISPLHFGNGTRLTVT.

This clone was recorded only once. The chain links TRBV5-6 to TRBJ1-6; D is unclear. V was cut by 5 bases and J by 3 bases, with 12 bases left in between. The CDR3 has 15 residues. From germline, CDR1 is SGHDT and CDR2 YYEEEE. DNA for the CDR3: TGTGCCAGCAGTTACGACATCTACTATAATTCACCCCTCCACTTT. It translates to CASSYDIYYNSPLHF. The full variable domain, completed using reference TRBV5-6 and TRBJ1-6, is DAGVTQSPTHLIKTRGQQVTLRCSPKSGHDTVSWYQQALGQGPQFIFQYYEEEERQRGNFPDRFSGHQFPNYSSELNVNALLLGDSALYLCASSYDIYYNSPLHFGNGTRLTVT.

This rearrangement joins TRBV11-3 to TRBJ2-7, with D possibly TRBD1 on 8 matching bases. V was clipped by 5 bases and J by 5 bases, with 22 bases between them. Germline CDR1 reads SGHNT; CDR2 reads YENEEA. There are 16 residues in the CDR3. The DNA of the CDR3 is TGTGCCAGCAGCCCCGGACAGGGAGGGTCAGGAGACGAGCAGTACTTC. Translated, it gives CASSPGQGGSGDEQYF.

As regards this clone: The same CDR3 also results from other DNA sequences found in this sample. V gene TRBV6-1 combines with J gene TRBJ1-2; the D is unclear. This CDR3 has 13 residues. Germline loops: CDR1 MNHNS, CDR2 SASEGT. V lost 1 base and J 3 bases, leaving 6 bases between the germline ends. The CDR3 spells CASSEGADYGYTF. For the CDR3, the DNA is TGTGCCAGCAGTGAAGGGGCAGACTATGGCTACACCTTC.

The V call is TRBV11-1, the J call TRBJ2-1; 12 bases line up with TRBD1. CDR3 length equals 16 residues. With V trimmed by 0 bases and J by 8 bases, 5 bases remained unmatched. Germline V gene data show CDR1 as SGHAT and CDR2 as FQDESV (reference sequence). In DNA, the CDR3 is TGTGCCAGCAGCTTAGCCGGGACAGGGGGCTCACATGAGCAGTTCTTC. Translated: CASSLAGTGGSHEQFF.

The V call is TRBV7-9, the J call TRBJ2-5; D perhaps matches TRBD1 (5 bases). The length of the CDR3 is 14 residues. From germline, CDR1 is SEHNR and CDR2 FQNEAQ (reference sequence). Trimming cost V 6 bases and J 4 bases, with 15 bases left between them. The CDR3 sequence is CASRDGARTETQYF. CDR3 sequence (DNA): TGTGCCAGCAGGGATGGGGCCCGGACAGAGACCCAGTACTTC.

The J gene is TRBJ2-7, the V gene TRBV9, with 7 nucleotides matching TRBD1. Trimming removed 6 bases from V and 2 bases from J; junction bases left unmatched: 5. Germline V gene data show CDR1 as SGDLS and CDR2 as YYNGEE. The CDR3 runs to 13 residues. The CDR3, as DNA: TGTGCCAGCAAGGTTAGGGGGCCCTACGAGCAGTACGTC. Protein product: CASKVRGPYEQYV.

The chain has TRBV5-1 and TRBJ2-7; no reliable D call. The CDR3 sequence is 12 residues long. The V gene lost 5 bases and the J gene lost 3 bases, with 9 bases spanning the gap. CDR1 and CDR2 (germline): SGHRS, YFSETQ. In DNA form, the CDR3 reads TGCGCCAGCAGACCAGACAACTACGAGCAGTACTTC. Encoded protein: CASRPDNYEQYF.

The V call is TRBV13, the J call TRBJ2-7, with 8 bases lining up with TRBD2. This CDR3 comprises 15 residues. Germline-derived CDR1 and CDR2 are PRHDT and FYEKMQ (reference sequence). The junction had 8 bases not matched to a gene; V was cut back by 0 bases and J by 7 bases. The CDR3 is CASSLGAGALGEQYV. CDR3 coding DNA: TGTGCCAGCAGCTTAGGAGCGGGGGCCCTAGGAGAGCAGTACGTC.

This clone was picked up many times. The chain is built from TRBV15 and TRBJ2-7, with D maybe TRBD2 (6 bases). Trimming took off 5 bases at V and 2 bases at J, with 16 bases between the two ends. CDR1 and CDR2 from the germline V gene are LNHNV and YYDKDF (reference sequence). The CDR3 totals 15 residues. As DNA, the CDR3 is TGTGCCACCAGCTCGCTAACTAGCCGAACCTACGAGCAGTACTTC. Amino acids: CATSSLTSRTYEQYF.

In its sample, this clone was seen a few times. This chain joins TRBV11-3 and TRBJ2-1; D is perhaps TRBD2 (5 bases). The CDR3 extends over 14 amino acids. The V gene's germline CDR1 is SGHNT and CDR2 YENEEA. Trimming shortened V by 0 bases and J by 3 bases, and 6 bases separated the two germline ends. This CDR3 reads CASSLDGDYNEQFF. In DNA form, the CDR3 reads TGTGCCAGCAGCTTAGACGGGGACTACAATGAGCAGTTCTTC.

This rearrangement joins TRBV4-1 to TRBJ2-1; 9 bases are a match to TRBD2. The CDR3 sequence is 16 residues long. Unmatched junction bases numbered 7, after V lost 0 bases and J lost 7 bases. Germline V gene data show CDR1 as MGHRA and CDR2 as YSYEKL. This CDR3 is CASSQDKSGRMNEQFF. The DNA of the CDR3 is TGCGCCAGCAGCCAAGATAAGAGCGGGAGGATGAATGAGCAGTTCTTC.

The V call is TRBV6-1, the J call TRBJ2-1, with 7 bases fitting TRBD1. This CDR3 is built from 16 residues. The V gene end was trimmed by 4 bases and the J gene end by 2 bases; junction bases not matched to a gene: 8. Germline lookup yields CDR1 MNHNS and CDR2 SASEGT. This CDR3 reads CASSAVSGTAYNEQFF. CDR3 in DNA: TGTGCCAGCAGTGCAGTCTCCGGGACAGCCTACAATGAGCAGTTCTTC.